This T cell receptor (beta chain) was obtained from a study of shared clonotypes between healthy human individuals (dated by TCRdb to 2018 to 2021). For the wider study: Three men and a couple of women, aged 18 to 49 years, made up the cohort. Blood TCR repertoires of several healthy adults were deeply sequenced to estimate repertoire size and the extent of clonotype sharing between individuals. Between about 0.94 and 8.9 billion PBMCs per donor were obtained by leukapheresis. Libraries were prepared and TCR repertoires were sequenced by different laboratories using diverse techniques, in order to increase sequencing depth and limit assay-specific biases.

Healthy HIV-negative adults with no recently reported acute infections or vaccinations were included as donors. All donors were Caucasian adults living in Nashville, Tennessee, USA. For unsorted samples, 90 million or so PBMCs were counted and genomic DNA was extracted with the QIAamp DNA Blood Mini kit. Blood was collected by leukapheresis, and PBMCs were isolated by Ficoll-Histopaque density gradient centrifugation and then cryopreserved in liquid nitrogen vapor phase. Using the deep immunoSEQ assay, TCR CDR3 regions were amplified from genomic DNA by multiplex PCR. Extracted genomic DNA from each cell subset was spread evenly across all wells of several immunoSEQ 96-well plates, with each plate serving as a replicate. Each replicate PCR for unsorted PBMC received 250 to 300 ng genomic DNA, equal to approximately 30,000 T cell genomes. Ten immunoSEQ deep assay plates were used to sequence the unsorted PBMC genomic DNA. Purified libraries were quantified with a Qubit 3.0 fluorometer, sized on a Bioanalyzer 2100, and re-quantified with the KAPA Library Quantification kit. A separate single-read 150-cycle Illumina NextSeq 550 flow cell was used to sequence each immunoSEQ 96-well plate. The published analysis was carried out like this. Because the immunoSEQ output included only junctional sequences and no quality scores, the filtering could not be the same as the filtering used for full-length reads. Sequences were annotated with PyIR, a Python wrapper for IgBLAST v1.9, and V/J genes and CDR3 were assigned using IMGT germline references. Reads were removed for weak V/J assignments (E-value above 1e-6), missing CDR3, stop codons, out-of-frame junctions, or ambiguous translated residues. A V3J clonotype was defined by an identical inferred V gene, J gene, and CDR3 amino acid sequence. Percentage overlap between repertoires was calculated by dividing the number of shared unique clonotypes by the size of the smaller repertoire. Repertoire richness was assessed with RTK rarefaction, the Chao1 estimator, and Recon v2.1 estimates of unobserved clonotypes. TCRdb retrieved this table from immuneACCESS and kept in-frame rearrangements only. Not all clones are present; in checked studies, unresolved V genes account for under half, and no reason is known for the remainder. V and J calls and clone size are given by that table; D and trimming were obtained from the DNA. For this sample the table gives roughly 480,000 clones, of which about 80% were detected only once. Less than 15% of the sample is taken by the ten largest.

Overall study results and their limits: Because the study included a small number of donors, the genetic and exposure-history diversity represented was limited. Based on pairwise subsampling, the degree of clonotype sharing among donors was expected to be affected by sequencing depth. Sampling was restricted to blood, and TCR repertoires in tissue are likely to differ from TCR repertoires in blood.

A note on this clone: Its antigen is unknown. It has no much larger one-base neighbor in the sample; base qualities were not kept.

Looking up the germline V gene yields CDR1 MDHEN and CDR2 SYDVKM. The V end loses 7 bases and the J end loses 4 bases, and a stretch of 7 bases separates them. The CDR3 spans 11 residues, from the cysteine through the phenylalanine. The DNA shown is the 33-base CDR3, in frame from base 1. The rearrangement joined TRBV28 to TRBJ2-5, with the D gene not confidently named. The source material was PBMCs. The TCR comes from a woman between 35 and 50 years old in good health. Some clones in this sample may be carry-over from other donors' samples. The DNA sequence follows: TGTGCCAGCACGAGTAGAGAGACCCAGTACTTC. Its protein is CASTSRETQYF.